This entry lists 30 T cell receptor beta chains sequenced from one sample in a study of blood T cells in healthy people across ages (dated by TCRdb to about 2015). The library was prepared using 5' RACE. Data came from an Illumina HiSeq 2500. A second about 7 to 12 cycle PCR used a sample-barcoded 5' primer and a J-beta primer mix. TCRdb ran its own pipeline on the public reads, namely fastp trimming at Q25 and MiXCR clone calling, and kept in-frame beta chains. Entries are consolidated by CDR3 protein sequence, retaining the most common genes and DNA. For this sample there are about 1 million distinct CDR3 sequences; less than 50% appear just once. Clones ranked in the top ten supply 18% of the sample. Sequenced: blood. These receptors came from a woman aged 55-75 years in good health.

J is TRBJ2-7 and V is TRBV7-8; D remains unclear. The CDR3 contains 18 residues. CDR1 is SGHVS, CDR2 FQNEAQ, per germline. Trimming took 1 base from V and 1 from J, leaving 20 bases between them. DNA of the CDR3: TGTGCCAGCAGCTTAGGTGCCGCTCGAGCCCAATCGTCCTACGAGCAGTACTTC. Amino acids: CASSLGAARAQSSYEQYF.

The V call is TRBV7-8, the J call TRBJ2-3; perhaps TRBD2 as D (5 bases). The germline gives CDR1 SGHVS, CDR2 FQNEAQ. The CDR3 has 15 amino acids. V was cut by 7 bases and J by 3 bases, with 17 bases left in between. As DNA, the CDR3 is TGTGCCAGCACTCTTAACGGGGAGAGGACAGATACGCAGTATTTT. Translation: CASTLNGERTDTQYF. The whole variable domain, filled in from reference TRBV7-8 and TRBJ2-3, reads GAGVSQSPRYKVAKRGQDVALRCDPISGHVSLFWYQQALGQGPEFLTYFQNEAQLDKSGLPSDRFFAERPEGSVSTLKIQRTQQEDSAVYLCASTLNGERTDTQYFGPGTRLTVL.

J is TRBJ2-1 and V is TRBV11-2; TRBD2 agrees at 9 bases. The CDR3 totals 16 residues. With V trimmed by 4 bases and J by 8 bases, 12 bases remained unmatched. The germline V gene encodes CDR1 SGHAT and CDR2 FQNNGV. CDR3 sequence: CASSSNPAGGGDEQFF. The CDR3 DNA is TGTGCCAGCAGCTCCAACCCAGCGGGAGGCGGCGATGAGCAGTTCTTC.

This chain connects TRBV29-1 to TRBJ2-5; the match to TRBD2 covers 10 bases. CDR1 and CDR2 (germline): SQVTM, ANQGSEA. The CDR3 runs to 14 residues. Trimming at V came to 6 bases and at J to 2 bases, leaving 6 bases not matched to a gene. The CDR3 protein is CSVSSGSGQETQYF. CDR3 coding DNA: TGCAGCGTCTCTAGCGGGAGTGGGCAAGAGACCCAGTACTTC. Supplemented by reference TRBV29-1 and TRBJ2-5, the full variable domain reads SAVISQKPSRDICQRGTSLTIQCQVDSQVTMMFWYRQQPGQSLTLIATANQGSEATYESGFVIDKFPISRPNLTFSTLTVSNMSPEDSSIYLCSVSSGSGQETQYFGPGTRLLVL.

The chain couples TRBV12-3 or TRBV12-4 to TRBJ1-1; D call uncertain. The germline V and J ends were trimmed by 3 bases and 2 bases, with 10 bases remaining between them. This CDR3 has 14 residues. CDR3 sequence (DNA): TGTGCCAGCAGTTTGGATCAGTTTAACACTGAAGCTTTCTTT. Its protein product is CASSLDQFNTEAFF.

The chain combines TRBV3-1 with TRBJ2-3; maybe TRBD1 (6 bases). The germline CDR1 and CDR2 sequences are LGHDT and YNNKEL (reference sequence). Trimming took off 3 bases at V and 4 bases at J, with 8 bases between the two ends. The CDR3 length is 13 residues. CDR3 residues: CASSQDRSDTQYF. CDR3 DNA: TGTGCCAGCAGCCAGGACAGATCAGATACGCAGTATTTT.

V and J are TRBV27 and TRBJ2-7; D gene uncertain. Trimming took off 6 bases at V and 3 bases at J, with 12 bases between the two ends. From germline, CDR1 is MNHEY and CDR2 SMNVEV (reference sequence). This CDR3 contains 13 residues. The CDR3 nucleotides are TGTGCCAGCAGCCCAAGACCGATCTACGAGCAGTACTTC. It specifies CASSPRPIYEQYF.

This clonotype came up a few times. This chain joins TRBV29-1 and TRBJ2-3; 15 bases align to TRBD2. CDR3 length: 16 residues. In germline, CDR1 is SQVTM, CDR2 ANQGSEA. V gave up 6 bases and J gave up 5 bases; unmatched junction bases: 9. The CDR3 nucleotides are TGCAGCGTCATTCCGGGACTAGCGGGGGGAAAAGATACGCAGTATTTT. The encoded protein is CSVIPGLAGGKDTQYF.

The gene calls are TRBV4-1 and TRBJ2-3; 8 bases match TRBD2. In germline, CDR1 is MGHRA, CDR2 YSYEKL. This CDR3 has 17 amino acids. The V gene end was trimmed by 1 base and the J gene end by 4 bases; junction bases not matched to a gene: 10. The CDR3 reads CASSQGRASGRSDTQYF. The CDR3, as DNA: TGCGCCAGCAGCCAAGGACGAGCTAGCGGGCGATCAGATACGCAGTATTTT.

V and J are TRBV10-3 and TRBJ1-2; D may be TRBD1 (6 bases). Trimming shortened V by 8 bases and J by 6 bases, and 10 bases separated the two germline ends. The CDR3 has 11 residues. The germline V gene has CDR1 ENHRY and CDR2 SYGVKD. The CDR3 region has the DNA TGTGCCATCCCCGAGGGGGATGGCTACACCTTC. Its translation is CAIPEGDGYTF.

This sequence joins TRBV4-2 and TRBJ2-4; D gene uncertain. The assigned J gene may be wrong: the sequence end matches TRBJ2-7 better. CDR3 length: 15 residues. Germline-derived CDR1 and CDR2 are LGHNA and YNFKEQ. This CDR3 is CASSQEAHSGNEQYF. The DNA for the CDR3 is TGTGCCAGCAGCCAAGAAGCCCACTCGGGCAACGAGCAGTACTTC.

CDR3 nucleotide sequence: TGTGCTATTCAGGGGGACAATGAGCAGTTCTTC. Encoded protein: CAIQGDNEQFF. The chain links TRBV6-5 to TRBJ2-1; 7 nucleotides agree with TRBD1. The CDR3 sequence is 11 residues long. Germline CDR1 is MNHEY and CDR2 is SVGAGI.

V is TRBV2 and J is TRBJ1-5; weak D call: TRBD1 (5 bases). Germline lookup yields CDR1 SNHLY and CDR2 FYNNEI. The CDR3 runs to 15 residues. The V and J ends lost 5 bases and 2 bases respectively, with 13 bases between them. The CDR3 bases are TGTGCCAGCAGTTTACAGGAGGTGGGCAATCAGCCCCAGCATTTT. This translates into CASSLQEVGNQPQHF.

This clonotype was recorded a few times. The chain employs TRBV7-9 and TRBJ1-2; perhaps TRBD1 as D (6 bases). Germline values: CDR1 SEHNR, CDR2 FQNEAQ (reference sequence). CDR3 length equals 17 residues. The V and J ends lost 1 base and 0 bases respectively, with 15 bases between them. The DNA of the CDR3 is TGTGCCAGCAGCTTAGACGGCGGGACACCAGCTAACTATGGCTACACCTTC. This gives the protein CASSLDGGTPANYGYTF.

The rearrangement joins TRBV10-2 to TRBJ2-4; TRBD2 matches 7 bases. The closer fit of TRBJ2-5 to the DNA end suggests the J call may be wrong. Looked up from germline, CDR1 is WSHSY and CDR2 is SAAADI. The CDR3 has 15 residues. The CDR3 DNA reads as TGCGCCAGCAGTGATGCTAGCGGAGTTCAAGAGACCCAGTACTTC. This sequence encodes CASSDASGVQETQYF.

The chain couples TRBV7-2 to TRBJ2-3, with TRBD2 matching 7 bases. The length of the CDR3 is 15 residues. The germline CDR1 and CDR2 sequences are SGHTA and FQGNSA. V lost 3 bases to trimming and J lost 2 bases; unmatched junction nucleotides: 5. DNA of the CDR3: TGTGCCAGCAGCTTGTTTAGCGGGTACACAGATACGCAGTATTTT. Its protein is CASSLFSGYTDTQYF.

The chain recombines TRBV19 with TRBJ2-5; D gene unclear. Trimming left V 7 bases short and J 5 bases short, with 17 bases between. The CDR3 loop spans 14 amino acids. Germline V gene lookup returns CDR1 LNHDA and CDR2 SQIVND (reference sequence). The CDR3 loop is CASMDPTGWETQYF. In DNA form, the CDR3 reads TGTGCCAGTATGGATCCCACGGGTTGGGAGACCCAGTACTTC.

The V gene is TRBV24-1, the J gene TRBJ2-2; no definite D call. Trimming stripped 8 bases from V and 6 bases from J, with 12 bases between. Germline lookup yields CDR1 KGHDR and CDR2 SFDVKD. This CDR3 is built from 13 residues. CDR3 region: CATKSARAGELFF. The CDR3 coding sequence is TGTGCCACCAAGTCCGCTCGCGCCGGGGAGCTGTTTTTT.

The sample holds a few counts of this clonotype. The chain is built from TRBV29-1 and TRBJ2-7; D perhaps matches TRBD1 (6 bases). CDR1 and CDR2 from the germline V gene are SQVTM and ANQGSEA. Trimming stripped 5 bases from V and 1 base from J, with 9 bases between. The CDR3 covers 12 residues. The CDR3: CSVSGHSYEQYF. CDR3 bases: TGCAGCGTTTCGGGACATTCCTACGAGCAGTACTTC.

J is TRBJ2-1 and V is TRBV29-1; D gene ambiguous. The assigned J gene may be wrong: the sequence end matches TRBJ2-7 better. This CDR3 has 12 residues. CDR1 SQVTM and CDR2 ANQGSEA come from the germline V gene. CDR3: CSVEYPYNEQYF. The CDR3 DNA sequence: TGCAGCGTTGAATACCCCTACAATGAGCAGTACTTC.

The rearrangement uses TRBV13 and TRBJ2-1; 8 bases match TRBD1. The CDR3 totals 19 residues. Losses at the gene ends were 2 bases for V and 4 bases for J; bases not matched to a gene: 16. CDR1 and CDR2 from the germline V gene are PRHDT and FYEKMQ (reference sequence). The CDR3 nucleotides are TGTGCCAGCAGCTTAACTCTCCGACAGGGGACGGCCCCTTACAATGAGCAGTTCTTC. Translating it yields CASSLTLRQGTAPYNEQFF. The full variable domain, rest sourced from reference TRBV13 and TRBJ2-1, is AAGVIQSPRHLIKEKRETATLKCYPIPRHDTVYWYQQGPGQDPQFLISFYEKMQSDKGSIPDRFSAQQFSDYHSELNMSSLELGDSALYFCASSLTLRQGTAPYNEQFFGPGTRLTVL.

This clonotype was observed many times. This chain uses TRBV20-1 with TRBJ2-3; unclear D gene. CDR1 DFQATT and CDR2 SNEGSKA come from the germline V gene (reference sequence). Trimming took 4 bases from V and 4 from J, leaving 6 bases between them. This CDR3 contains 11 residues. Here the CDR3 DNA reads TGCAGTGCTACTCTGTCAGATACGCAGTATTTT. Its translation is CSATLSDTQYF.

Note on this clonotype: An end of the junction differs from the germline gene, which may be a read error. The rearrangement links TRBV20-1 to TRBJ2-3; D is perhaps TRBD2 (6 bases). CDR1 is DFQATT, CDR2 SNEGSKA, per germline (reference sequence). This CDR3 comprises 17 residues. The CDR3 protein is CSAPPVVVSGSTGTQYF. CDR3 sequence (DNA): TGCAGTGCTCCCCCGGTTGTGGTTAGCGGTAGCACAGGTACGCAGTATTTT.

Written as DNA, the CDR3 is TGTGCCAGCAGTGCCGGGACTAGCGGGAGGGCTCGAGAGACCCAGTACTTC. This sequence encodes CASSAGTSGRARETQYF. The chain is built from TRBV12-3 or TRBV12-4 and TRBJ2-5, with 16 bases that match TRBD2. The CDR3 is made up of 17 amino acids. The V segment lost 5 bases and the J segment 4 bases; nucleotides outside the gene matches: 7.

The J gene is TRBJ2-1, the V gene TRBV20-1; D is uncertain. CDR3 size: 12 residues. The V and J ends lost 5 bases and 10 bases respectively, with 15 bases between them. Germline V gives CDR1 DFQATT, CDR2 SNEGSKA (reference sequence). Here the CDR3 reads CSARRPVNEQFF. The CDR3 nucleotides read TGCAGTGCTCGGCGCCCCGTCAACGAGCAGTTCTTC.

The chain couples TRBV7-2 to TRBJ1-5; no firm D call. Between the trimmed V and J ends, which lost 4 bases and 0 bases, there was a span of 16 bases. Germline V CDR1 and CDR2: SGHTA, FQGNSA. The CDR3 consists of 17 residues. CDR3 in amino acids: CASSSSRLRSSNQPQHF. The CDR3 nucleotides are TGTGCCAGCAGCTCCTCTCGTCTCAGATCTAGCAATCAGCCCCAGCATTTT.

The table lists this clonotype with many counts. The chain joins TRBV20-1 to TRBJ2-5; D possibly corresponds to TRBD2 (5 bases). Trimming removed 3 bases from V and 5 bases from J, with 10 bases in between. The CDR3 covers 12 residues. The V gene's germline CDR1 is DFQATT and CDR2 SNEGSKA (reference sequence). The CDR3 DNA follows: TGCAGTGCTAGCGGGATAACGGAGACCCAGTACTTC. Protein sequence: CSASGITETQYF.

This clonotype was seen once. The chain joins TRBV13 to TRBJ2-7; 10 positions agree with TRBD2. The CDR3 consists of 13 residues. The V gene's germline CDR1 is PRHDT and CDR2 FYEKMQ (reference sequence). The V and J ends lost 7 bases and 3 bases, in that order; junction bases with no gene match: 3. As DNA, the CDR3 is TGTGCCAGCACCTCTAGCGGGGGCTACGAGCAGTACTTC. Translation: CASTSSGGYEQYF.

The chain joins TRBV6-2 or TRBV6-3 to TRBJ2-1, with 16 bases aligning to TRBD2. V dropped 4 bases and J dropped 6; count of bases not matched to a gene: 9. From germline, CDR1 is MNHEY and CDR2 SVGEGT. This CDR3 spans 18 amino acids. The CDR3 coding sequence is TGTGCCAGCAGTTTTCCGGGACTAGCGGGAGGGAGGGGCAATGAGCAGTTCTTC. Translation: CASSFPGLAGGRGNEQFF.

The CDR3 loop reads CASSYMVAGYEQYF. DNA for the CDR3: TGTGCCAGCAGTTACATGGTAGCGGGCTACGAGCAGTACTTC. The chain carries TRBV6-2 or TRBV6-3 and TRBJ2-7; 7 bases map to TRBD2. The V segment lost 2 bases and the J segment 3 bases; nucleotides outside the gene matches: 4. Per germline, CDR1 MNHEY and CDR2 SVGEGT. The CDR3 runs 14 residues.